Following are 25 T cell receptor beta chains from one sample sequenced in a study of blood T cell repertoires in COVID-19 (dated by TCRdb to the early 2020s). Library prep was done by the immunoSEQ multiplex PCR assay. Sourced from immuneACCESS, this table was stored by TCRdb with only in-frame sequences that have V and J called. A share of the clones is absent; for the studies checked, an unresolved V gene accounts for under half, and the remainder has no known explanation. This sample gives some 400,000 clones in total; 80% to 90% of them show up just once. The ten largest make up about 2.5% of the sample. Sequenced input: peripheral blood. These receptors all come from an older woman with COVID-19, enrolled during active disease.

The chain joins TRBV2 to TRBJ2-1; possibly TRBD1 for D (5 bases). The CDR3 covers 13 residues. Trimming stripped 8 bases from V and 4 bases from J, with 12 bases between. Germline V gene sequence: CDR1 SNHLY, CDR2 FYNNEI. This CDR3 is CASDQTAYNEQFF. The CDR3, as DNA: TGTGCCAGCGACCAGACAGCATACAATGAGCAGTTCTTC.

The rearrangement joins TRBV28 to TRBJ1-5, with a tentative D call TRBD1 (6 bases). The CDR3 sequence is 15 residues long. Germline V CDR1 and CDR2: MDHEN, SYDVKM. V lost 5 bases and J lost 6, with 17 bases in between. In nucleotides, the CDR3 is TGTGCCAGCAGTCCGAACAGGGCACGAGGTCAGCCCCAGCATTTT. Translating it yields CASSPNRARGQPQHF.

This chain joins TRBV7-9 and TRBJ2-1; TRBD1 is a possible D gene (5 bases). Between the trimmed V and J ends, which lost 0 bases and 8 bases, there was a span of 11 bases. Germline V lookup: CDR1 SEHNR, CDR2 FQNEAQ (reference sequence). CDR3 length equals 14 residues. CDR3 sequence: CASSLAQGRHEQFF. CDR3 DNA sequence: TGTGCCAGCAGCTTAGCGCAGGGAAGGCATGAGCAGTTCTTC.

This chain joins TRBV19 and TRBJ2-5, with 9 nucleotides matching TRBD2. From germline, CDR1 is LNHDA and CDR2 SQIVND (reference sequence). J gave up 5 bases and V 10 bases, and 11 bases lay outside the gene matches. This CDR3 region has 14 residues. For the CDR3, the DNA is TGTGCCACCACAAGCGGGGGGCCGGGGGAGACCCAGTACTTC. This translates into CATTSGGPGETQYF.

The rearrangement joins TRBV9 to TRBJ2-5; 7 nucleotides align to TRBD2. V shed 6 bases, J shed 1 base, and the junction held 9 bases outside the gene matches. The CDR3 spans 15 residues. Per germline, CDR1 SGDLS and CDR2 YYNGEE. In nucleotides, the CDR3 is TGTGCCAGCAACCAAAGGGGAGGGGTCCAAGAGACCCAGTACTTC. Translating it yields CASNQRGGVQETQYF.

The CDR3 nucleotides are TGTGCCAGCAGCCACACAATGAACACTGAAGCTTTCTTT. It specifies CASSHTMNTEAFF. V and J are TRBV7-7 and TRBJ1-1; D is ambiguous. Trimming shortened V by 5 bases and J by 0 bases, and 7 bases separated the two germline ends. Looked up from germline, CDR1 is SSHAT and CDR2 is FNYEAQ (reference sequence). This CDR3 comprises 13 residues.

This chain links TRBV18 with TRBJ1-1; D gene uncertain. The CDR3 consists of 14 residues. Looked up from germline, CDR1 is KGHSH and CDR2 is LQKENI. The V end was cut by 1 base, the J end by 0 bases, with 6 bases between. The CDR3 here is CASSPQNMNTEAFF. CDR3 bases: TGTGCCAGCTCACCACAGAACATGAACACTGAAGCTTTCTTT.

CDR3 amino acids: CASSWTSGTAYEQYF. CDR3 nucleotides: TGTGCCAGCAGCTGGACCTCCGGGACAGCCTACGAGCAGTACTTC. V gene TRBV11-2 combines with J gene TRBJ2-7, with 7 bases lining up with TRBD1. Trimming cost V 4 bases and J 2 bases; bases outside gene matches: 8. The CDR3 is made up of 15 amino acids. Per germline, CDR1 SGHAT and CDR2 FQNNGV.

The sample holds a few counts of this clone. The V gene is TRBV7-2, the J gene TRBJ1-2; the match to TRBD1 covers 11 bases. The CDR3 has 16 residues. CDR1 and CDR2 (germline): SGHTA, FQGNSA. The V segment lost 3 bases and the J segment 6 bases; nucleotides outside the gene matches: 9. The CDR3 nucleotides read TGTGCCAGCAGCTTCCTCAATCCGGGACAGGGGGATGGCTACACCTTC. Protein sequence: CASSFLNPGQGDGYTF. Using reference TRBV7-2 and TRBJ1-2 for the parts outside the CDR3, the full variable domain is GAGVSQSPSNKVTEKGKDVELRCDPISGHTALYWYRQSLGQGLEFLIYFQGNSAPDKSGLPSDRFSAERTGGSVSTLTIQRTQQEDSAVYLCASSFLNPGQGDGYTFGSGTRLTVV.

The V call is TRBV7-7, the J call TRBJ1-2, with 7 bases aligning to TRBD1. Germline assignment: CDR1 SSHAT and CDR2 FNYEAQ (reference sequence). V dropped 5 bases and J dropped 0; count of bases not matched to a gene: 6. The CDR3 is made up of 15 amino acids. CDR3 sequence (DNA): TGTGCCAGCAGCCCGCAGACAGGGTCTAACTATGGCTACACCTTC. Translating gives CASSPQTGSNYGYTF.

V and J are TRBV27 and TRBJ2-5; D call uncertain. CDR3 size: 14 residues. V was clipped by 7 bases and J by 1 base, with 13 bases between them. The germline V gene encodes CDR1 MNHEY and CDR2 SMNVEV (reference sequence). The CDR3 coding sequence is TGTGCCAGCATGGGCCGGCCTCGCCAAGAGACCCAGTACTTC. Its protein is CASMGRPRQETQYF.

A few counts support this clone. The rearrangement uses TRBV28 and TRBJ1-6, with D unresolved. The CDR3 sequence is 14 residues long. The ends were cut back, 3 bases at V and 7 bases at J, with 10 bases in the middle. The germline gives CDR1 MDHEN, CDR2 SYDVKM. For the CDR3, the DNA is TGTGCCAGCAGTTTCGAACAGTACAATTCACCCCTCCACTTT. This translates into CASSFEQYNSPLHF.

This rearrangement joins TRBV5-6 to TRBJ1-1; TRBD1 agrees at 10 bases. There are 14 residues in the CDR3. Per germline, CDR1 SGHDT and CDR2 YYEEEE. J gave up 7 bases and V 4 bases, and 7 bases lay outside the gene matches. The CDR3 reads CASSRPGTGVEAFF. The CDR3, as DNA: TGTGCCAGCAGCCGTCCCGGGACAGGGGTTGAAGCTTTCTTT.

In the case of this clone: Other DNA sequences of this sample code for an identical CDR3. This chain joins TRBV18 and TRBJ1-1; a weak D match, TRBD1 (6 bases). Trimming shortened V by 6 bases and J by 2 bases, and 10 bases separated the two germline ends. From germline, CDR1 is KGHSH and CDR2 LQKENI. The CDR3 length is 13 residues. CDR3 loop: CASSPTGNTEAFF. The CDR3 nucleotides are TGTGCCAGCTCCCCGACAGGAAACACTGAAGCTTTCTTT.

The chain couples TRBV25-1 to TRBJ1-1; D may be TRBD1 (5 bases). The V gene lost 3 bases and the J gene lost 5 bases, with 25 bases spanning the gap. This CDR3 is 18 amino acids long. The V gene's germline CDR1 is MGHDK and CDR2 SYGVNS. CDR3 nucleotides: TGTGCCAGCAGTGAGGGGGGTTCATCGGCAGGGTCGGGTACTGAAGCTTTCTTT. This codes for CASSEGGSSAGSGTEAFF.

The V call is TRBV5-1, the J call TRBJ2-1, with 11 positions matching TRBD2. After removal of 0 bases from V and 4 bases from J, the junction contained 15 bases not matched to a gene. This CDR3 region has 20 residues. Germline-derived CDR1 and CDR2 are SGHRS and YFSETQ. DNA for the CDR3: TGCGCCAGCAGCTTGGCCCCTGCGGTGTATGCTAGCGGGGGGTACAATGAGCAGTTCTTC. Translation gives CASSLAPAVYASGGYNEQFF.

This rearrangement joins TRBV19 to TRBJ1-4, with TRBD1 matching 7 bases. The trim removed 6 bases at V and 4 bases at J, leaving 11 bases unmatched. The CDR3 spans 16 residues. Looked up from germline, CDR1 is LNHDA and CDR2 is SQIVND (reference sequence). CDR3 DNA: TGTGCCAGTAGAGATGTTGGGACAGTCTATAATGAAAAACTGTTTTTT. It yields the protein CASRDVGTVYNEKLFF.

This clone was seen a handful of times. The chain combines TRBV11-1 with TRBJ1-1; no firm D call. Germline V CDR1 and CDR2: SGHAT, FQDESV (reference sequence). This CDR3 comprises 12 residues. V lost 3 bases and J 5 bases, leaving 7 bases between the germline ends. The CDR3 spells CASSFLRTEAFF. The CDR3 nucleotides read TGTGCCAGCAGCTTCTTGCGAACTGAAGCTTTCTTT. The entire variable domain, with the rest obtained from reference TRBV11-1 and TRBJ1-1, is as follows: EAEVAQSPRYKITEKSQAVAFWCDPISGHATLYWYRQILGQGPELLVQFQDESVVDDSQLPKDRFSAERLKGVDSTLKIQPAELGDSAMYLCASSFLRTEAFFGQGTRLTVV.

Regarding this clone: Other DNA sequences in the same sample also yield this CDR3. The rearrangement joins TRBV12-3 or TRBV12-4 to TRBJ2-5; possible D gene TRBD1, 5 bases. This CDR3 comprises 12 residues. Trimming pared 4 bases from V and 5 bases from J, leaving 8 bases between. In DNA, the CDR3 is TGTGCCAGCAGTTCAAGGGGCGAGACCCAGTACTTC. Residues: CASSSRGETQYF.

The chain carries TRBV2 and TRBJ2-7; no clear D gene. CDR3 length: 14 residues. Per the germline V gene, CDR1 is SNHLY and CDR2 is FYNNEI. V was clipped by 4 bases and J by 3 bases, with 13 bases between them. The CDR3 DNA follows: TGTGCCAGCAGTGTCGAAGCGCGCTACTACGAGCAGTACTTC. This codes for CASSVEARYYEQYF.

The chain links TRBV6-5 to TRBJ2-3; tentative D call: TRBD1 (5 bases). V was trimmed by 8 bases and J by 3 bases, leaving 18 bases between them. This CDR3 comprises 15 residues. The germline V gene encodes CDR1 MNHEY and CDR2 SVGAGI. The CDR3 is CASLVSGLGTDTQYF. In DNA form, the CDR3 reads TGTGCCAGCCTAGTCTCAGGGTTAGGAACAGATACGCAGTATTTT.

This chain links TRBV7-7 with TRBJ2-5, with 12 bases lining up with TRBD2. The CDR3 has 15 amino acids. Trimming removed 1 base from V and 4 bases from J; junction bases left unmatched: 1. Germline V gene sequence: CDR1 SSHAT, CDR2 FNYEAQ (reference sequence). CDR3 bases: TGTGCCAGCAGCTTAGGACTAGCGGGGGCAGAGACCCAGTACTTC. It encodes CASSLGLAGAETQYF.

This chain connects TRBV4-2 to TRBJ1-2; D not certain. Germline CDR1 reads LGHNA; CDR2 reads YNFKEQ. The CDR3 is 14 residues long. Trimming stripped 1 base from V and 4 bases from J, with 10 bases between. As DNA, the CDR3 is TGTGCCAGCAGCCAAGGAGGTCAGACCTATGGCTACACCTTC. This translates into CASSQGGQTYGYTF.

This chain joins TRBV18 and TRBJ1-1; 7 positions agree with TRBD1. V was pared by 4 bases and J by 5 bases, with 10 bases of the junction left unmatched. CDR1 is KGHSH and CDR2 is LQKENI in the germline V gene. The CDR3 is 15 residues long. As DNA, the CDR3 is TGTGCCAGCTCACGACCATCACAGGGGAAAACTGAAGCTTTCTTT. It yields the protein CASSRPSQGKTEAFF.

In this sample, this clone turned up a few times. This chain uses TRBV4-1 with TRBJ1-6; D unresolved. The germline V gene encodes CDR1 MGHRA and CDR2 YSYEKL. The V end lost 1 base, the J end lost 7 bases, and 5 bases lay between the germline ends. This CDR3 spans 13 amino acids. CDR3 in DNA: TGCGCCAGCAGCCAAGTGGAGAATTCACCCCTCCACTTT. This codes for CASSQVENSPLHF.